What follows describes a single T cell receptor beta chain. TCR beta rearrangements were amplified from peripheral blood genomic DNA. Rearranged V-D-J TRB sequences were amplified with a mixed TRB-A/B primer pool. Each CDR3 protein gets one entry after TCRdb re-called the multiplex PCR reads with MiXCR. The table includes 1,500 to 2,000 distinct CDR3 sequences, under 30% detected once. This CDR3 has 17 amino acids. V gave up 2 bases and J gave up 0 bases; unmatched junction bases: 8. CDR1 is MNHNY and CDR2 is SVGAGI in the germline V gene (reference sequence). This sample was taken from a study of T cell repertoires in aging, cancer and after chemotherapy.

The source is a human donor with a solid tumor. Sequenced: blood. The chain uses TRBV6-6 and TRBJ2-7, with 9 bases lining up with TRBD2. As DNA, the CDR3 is TGTGCCAGCAGTTACAGCGGGCTAGCGGGAAACTCCTACGAGCAGTACTTC. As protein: CASSYSGLAGNSYEQYF.